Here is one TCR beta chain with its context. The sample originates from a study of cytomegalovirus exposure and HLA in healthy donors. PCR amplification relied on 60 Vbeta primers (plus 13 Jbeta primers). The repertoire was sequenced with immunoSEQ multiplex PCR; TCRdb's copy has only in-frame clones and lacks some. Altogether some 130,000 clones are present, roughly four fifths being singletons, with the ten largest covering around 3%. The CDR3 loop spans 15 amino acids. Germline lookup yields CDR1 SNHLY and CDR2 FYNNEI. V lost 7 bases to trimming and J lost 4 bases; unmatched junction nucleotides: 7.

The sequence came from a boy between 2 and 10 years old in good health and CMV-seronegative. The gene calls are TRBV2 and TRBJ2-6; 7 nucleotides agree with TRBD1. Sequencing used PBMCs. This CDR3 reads CASTDRQSGANVLTF. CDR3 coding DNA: TGTGCCAGCACGGACAGGCAGTCCGGGGCCAACGTCCTGACTTTC.